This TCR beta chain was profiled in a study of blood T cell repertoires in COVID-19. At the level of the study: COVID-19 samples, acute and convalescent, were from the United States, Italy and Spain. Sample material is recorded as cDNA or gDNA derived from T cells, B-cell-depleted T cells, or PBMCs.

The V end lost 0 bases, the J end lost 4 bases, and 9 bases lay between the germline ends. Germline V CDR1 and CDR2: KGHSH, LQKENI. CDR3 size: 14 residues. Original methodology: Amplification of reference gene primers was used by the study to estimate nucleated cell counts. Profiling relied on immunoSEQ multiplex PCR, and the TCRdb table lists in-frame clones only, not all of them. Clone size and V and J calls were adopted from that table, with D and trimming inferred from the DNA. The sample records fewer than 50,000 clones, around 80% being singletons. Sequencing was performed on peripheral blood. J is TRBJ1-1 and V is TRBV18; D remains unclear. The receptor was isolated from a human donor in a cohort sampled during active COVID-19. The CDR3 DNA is TGTGCCAGCTCACCACCCCGCTTGAGCACTGAAGCTTTCTTT. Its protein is CASSPPRLSTEAFF.